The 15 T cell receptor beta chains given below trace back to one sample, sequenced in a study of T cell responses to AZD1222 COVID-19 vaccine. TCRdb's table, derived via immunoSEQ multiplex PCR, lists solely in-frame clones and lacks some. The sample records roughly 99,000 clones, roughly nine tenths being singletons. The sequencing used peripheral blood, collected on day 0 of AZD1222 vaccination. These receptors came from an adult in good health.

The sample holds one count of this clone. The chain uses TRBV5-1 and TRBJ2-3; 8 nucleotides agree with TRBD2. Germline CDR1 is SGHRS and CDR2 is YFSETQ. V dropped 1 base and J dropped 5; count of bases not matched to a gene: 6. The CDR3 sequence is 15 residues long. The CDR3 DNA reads TGCGCCAGCAGCTTGAGCGGGAGCGGTGGAGATACGCAGTATTTT. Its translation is CASSLSGSGGDTQYF.

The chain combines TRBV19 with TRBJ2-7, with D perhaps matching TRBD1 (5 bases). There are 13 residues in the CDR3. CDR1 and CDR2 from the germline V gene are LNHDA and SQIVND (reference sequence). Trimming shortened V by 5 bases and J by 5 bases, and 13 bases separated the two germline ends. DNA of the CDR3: TGTGCCAGTAGTCTTGAGTGGGGCCACGAGCAGTACTTC. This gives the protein CASSLEWGHEQYF.

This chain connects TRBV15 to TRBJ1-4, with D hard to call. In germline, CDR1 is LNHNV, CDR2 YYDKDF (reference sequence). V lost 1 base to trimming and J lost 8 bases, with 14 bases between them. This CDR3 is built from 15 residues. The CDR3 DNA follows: TGTGCCACCAGCAGAGGGGGTAGGTTGGAGGAAAAACTGTTTTTT. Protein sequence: CATSRGGRLEEKLFF.

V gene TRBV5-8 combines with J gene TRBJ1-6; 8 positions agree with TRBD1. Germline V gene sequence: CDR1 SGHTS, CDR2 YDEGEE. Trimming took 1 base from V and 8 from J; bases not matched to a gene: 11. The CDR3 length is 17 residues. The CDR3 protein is CASSLPQGAIGDSPLHF. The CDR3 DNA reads TGTGCCAGCAGCTTGCCGCAGGGGGCAATCGGGGATTCACCCCTCCACTTT.

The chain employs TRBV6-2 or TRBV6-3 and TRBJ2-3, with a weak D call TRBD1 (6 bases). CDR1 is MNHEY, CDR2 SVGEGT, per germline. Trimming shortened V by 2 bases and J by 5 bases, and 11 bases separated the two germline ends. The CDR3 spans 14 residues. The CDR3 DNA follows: TGTGCCAGCAGTTACAGGGGGTATGGAGATACGCAGTATTTT. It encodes CASSYRGYGDTQYF.

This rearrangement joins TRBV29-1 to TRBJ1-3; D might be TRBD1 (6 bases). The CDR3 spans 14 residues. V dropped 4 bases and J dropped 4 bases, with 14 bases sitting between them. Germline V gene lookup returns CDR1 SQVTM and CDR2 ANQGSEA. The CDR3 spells CSVVGGLTGNTIYF. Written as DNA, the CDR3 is TGCAGCGTTGTAGGGGGGCTTACAGGAAACACCATATATTTT. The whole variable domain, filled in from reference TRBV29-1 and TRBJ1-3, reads SAVISQKPSRDICQRGTSLTIQCQVDSQVTMMFWYRQQPGQSLTLIATANQGSEATYESGFVIDKFPISRPNLTFSTLTVSNMSPEDSSIYLCSVVGGLTGNTIYFGEGSWLTVV.

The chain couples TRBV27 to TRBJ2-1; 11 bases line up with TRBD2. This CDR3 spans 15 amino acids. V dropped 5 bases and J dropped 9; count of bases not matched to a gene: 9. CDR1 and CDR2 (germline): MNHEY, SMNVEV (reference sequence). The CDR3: CASSPFSGGVGEQFF. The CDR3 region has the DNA TGTGCCAGCAGTCCTTTTAGCGGGGGGGTCGGTGAGCAGTTCTTC.

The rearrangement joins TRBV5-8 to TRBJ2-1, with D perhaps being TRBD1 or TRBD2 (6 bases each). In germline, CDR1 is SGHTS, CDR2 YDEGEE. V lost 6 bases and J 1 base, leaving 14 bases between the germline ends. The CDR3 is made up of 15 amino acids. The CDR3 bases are TGTGCCAGCACCCGGAGGGGGGTATCCTACAATGAGCAGTTCTTC. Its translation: CASTRRGVSYNEQFF.

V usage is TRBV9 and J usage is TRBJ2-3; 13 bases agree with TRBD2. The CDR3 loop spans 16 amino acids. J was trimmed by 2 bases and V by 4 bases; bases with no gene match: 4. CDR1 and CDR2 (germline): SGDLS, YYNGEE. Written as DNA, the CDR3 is TGTGCCAGCAGCAGACTAGCGGGAGGTCACACAGATACGCAGTATTTT. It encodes CASSRLAGGHTDTQYF.

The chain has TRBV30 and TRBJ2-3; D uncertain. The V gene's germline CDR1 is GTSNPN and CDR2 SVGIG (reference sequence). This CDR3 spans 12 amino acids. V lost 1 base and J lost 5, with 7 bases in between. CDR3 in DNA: TGTGCCTGGAGTGCGATTGAAGATACGCAGTATTTT. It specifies CAWSAIEDTQYF.

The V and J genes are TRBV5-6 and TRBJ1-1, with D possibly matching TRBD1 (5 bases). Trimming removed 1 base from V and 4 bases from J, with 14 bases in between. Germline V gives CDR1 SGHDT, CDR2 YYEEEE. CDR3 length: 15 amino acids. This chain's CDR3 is CASSLRAGRGTEAFF. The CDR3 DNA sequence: TGTGCCAGCAGCTTGCGGGCAGGGAGGGGCACTGAAGCTTTCTTT.

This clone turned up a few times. CDR3 amino acids: CASSPSGAPPGELFF. As DNA, the CDR3 is TGTGCCAGCTCACCATCGGGAGCCCCCCCCGGGGAGCTGTTTTTT. The chain is built from TRBV18 and TRBJ2-2; D may be TRBD2 (6 bases). Trimming shortened V by 2 bases and J by 6 bases, and 13 bases separated the two germline ends. Germline V gene sequence: CDR1 KGHSH, CDR2 LQKENI. The CDR3 runs to 15 residues.

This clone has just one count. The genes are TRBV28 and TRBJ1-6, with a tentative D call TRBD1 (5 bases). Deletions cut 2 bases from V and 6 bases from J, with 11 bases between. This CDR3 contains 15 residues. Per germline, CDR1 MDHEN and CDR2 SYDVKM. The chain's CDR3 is CASSLPGLGNSPLHF. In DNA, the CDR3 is TGTGCCAGCAGTTTACCAGGGTTGGGTAATTCACCCCTCCACTTT.

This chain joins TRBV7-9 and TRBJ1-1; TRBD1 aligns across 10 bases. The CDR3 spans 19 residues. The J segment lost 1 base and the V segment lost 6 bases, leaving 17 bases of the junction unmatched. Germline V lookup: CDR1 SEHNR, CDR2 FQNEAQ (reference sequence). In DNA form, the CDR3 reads TGTGCCAGCAGGCCAGGGGCCGGGACAGGGGCCGAGAAGAACACTGAAGCTTTCTTT. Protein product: CASRPGAGTGAEKNTEAFF.

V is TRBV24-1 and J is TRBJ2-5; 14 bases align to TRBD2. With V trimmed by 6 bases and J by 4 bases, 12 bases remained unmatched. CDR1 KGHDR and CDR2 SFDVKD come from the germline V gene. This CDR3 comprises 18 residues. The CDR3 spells CATSNVSPGLAGVETQYF. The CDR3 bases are TGTGCCACCAGTAACGTCTCGCCGGGACTAGCGGGGGTAGAGACCCAGTACTTC.